The present T cell receptor beta chain was sequenced within a study of T cells in Graves' hyperthyroidism and ophthalmopathy. The CDR3 is 15 residues long. Trimming cost V 4 bases and J 2 bases, with 13 bases left between them. The germline gives CDR1 LGHNA, CDR2 YSLEER. This clonotype was counted many times. Amplification yielded TCR beta CDR3 regions, with RNA transcripts as the source. The HTBI primer set was used in a first-round RT-PCR of the TCR CDR3. TCRdb processed the multiplex PCR reads anew with MiXCR; each CDR3 protein has one entry. The top ten hold roughly 50% of the sample, which has roughly 290,000 distinct CDR3 sequences, about a sixth seen once.

The rearrangement joins TRBV4-3 to TRBJ2-3; unclear D gene. The source is an older woman with Graves' ophthalmopathy. The sample was blood. CDR3 sequence (DNA): TGCGCCAGCAGCCTCCTTCTGGGCTCCACAGATACGCAGTATTTT. Amino acids: CASSLLLGSTDTQYF.